Listed below are T cell receptor beta chains from one sample, sequenced in a study of T cell repertoires in cytomegalovirus infection. No antigens are known for them. TCRdb passed the reads through MiXCR, listing each CDR3 protein once. Of under 500,000 distinct CDR3 sequences in the sample, about 42% were seen once. The source material was cultured PBMCs, sampled from culture after CMV antigen stimulation. Receptors originate from a human donor in good health (CMV status not recorded). Some clones in this sample may be carry-over from other donors' samples. Each CDR3 is given with its conserved first and last residue. The order of the fields is clone size, J gene, D gene, V gene, CDR3 DNA, CDR3 protein. D genes are given only for firm matches. Size is stated for part of the rows, as once, few or many counts, or as a class when the clone is expanded.

clone size: once; J gene: TRBJ2-2; D gene: TRBD2; V gene: TRBV12-3/TRBV12-4; CDR3 DNA: TGTGCCAGCAGTACGACTAGCGGGGGGCTCACCGGGGAGCTGTTTTTT; CDR3 protein: CASSTTSGGLTGELFF
clone size: .; J gene: TRBJ2-7; D gene: .; V gene: TRBV7-8; CDR3 DNA: TGTGCCAGCAGCTTAAGGAGTGGACGTTGGGAGCAGTACTTC; CDR3 protein: CASSLRSGRWEQYF
clone size: once; J gene: TRBJ2-5; D gene: .; V gene: TRBV6-6; CDR3 DNA: TGTGCCAGCAGTTACGAGGGCAGGGAGACCCAGTACTTC; CDR3 protein: CASSYEGRETQYF
clone size: few; J gene: TRBJ2-2; D gene: .; V gene: TRBV12-3/TRBV12-4; CDR3 DNA: TGTGCCAGCATAGGAGGGGGTAACACCGGGGAGCTGTTTTTT; CDR3 protein: CASIGGGNTGELFF
clone size: .; J gene: TRBJ2-3; D gene: TRBD2; V gene: TRBV28; CDR3 DNA: TGTGCCAGCAGTTTATCCACTCAGCGGGGGGGGGTGATAGATACGCAGTATTTT; CDR3 protein: CASSLSTQRGGVIDTQYF
clone size: .; J gene: TRBJ2-5; D gene: TRBD2; V gene: TRBV19; CDR3 DNA: TGTGCCAGTAGTGACCAAGCGGGGGTGGGTGAGACCCAGTACTTC; CDR3 protein: CASSDQAGVGETQYF
clone size: .; J gene: TRBJ2-5; D gene: .; V gene: TRBV7-2; CDR3 DNA: TGTGCCAGCAGCTTAGATTTGGTCCAAGAGACCCAGTACTTC; CDR3 protein: CASSLDLVQETQYF
clone size: few; J gene: TRBJ2-1; D gene: .; V gene: TRBV6-1; CDR3 DNA: TGTGCCAGCAGTGAAGGCCACCCGAACAATGAGCAGTTCTTC; CDR3 protein: CASSEGHPNNEQFF
clone size: .; J gene: TRBJ1-6; D gene: .; V gene: TRBV6-5; CDR3 DNA: TGCGCCAGCAGACGCGGGGAGAGGGGTAATTCACCCCTCCACTTT; CDR3 protein: CASRRGERGNSPLHF
clone size: .; J gene: TRBJ2-1; D gene: TRBD2; V gene: TRBV7-2; CDR3 DNA: TGTGCCAGCAGCTCCGGACCTAGCGGGAGTTTTTCTGAGCAGTTCTTC; CDR3 protein: CASSSGPSGSFSEQFF
clone size: few; J gene: TRBJ1-1; D gene: .; V gene: TRBV7-2; CDR3 DNA: TGTGCCAGCAGCTTTGGTAGGGGGATTGAAGCTTTCTTT; CDR3 protein: CASSFGRGIEAFF
clone size: few; J gene: TRBJ2-7; D gene: .; V gene: TRBV11-2; CDR3 DNA: TGTGCCAGCAGCATCTCGTACTATCAAGATTACGAGCAGTACTTC; CDR3 protein: CASSISYYQDYEQYF
clone size: .; J gene: TRBJ2-1; D gene: .; V gene: TRBV19; CDR3 DNA: TGTGCCAGTAACACTAGATCCCTTCCTTACAATGAGCAGTTCTTC; CDR3 protein: CASNTRSLPYNEQFF
clone size: few; J gene: TRBJ1-2; D gene: .; V gene: TRBV18; CDR3 DNA: TGTGCCAGCTCACTGGGGACATCGTCTAGCTATGGCTACACCTTC; CDR3 protein: CASSLGTSSSYGYTF
clone size: .; J gene: TRBJ2-7; D gene: .; V gene: TRBV6-6; CDR3 DNA: TGTGCCAGCAAGCCGGGGGGCTACCCCTACGAGCAGTACTTC; CDR3 protein: CASKPGGYPYEQYF
clone size: .; J gene: TRBJ2-1; D gene: TRBD2; V gene: TRBV27; CDR3 DNA: TGTGCCAGCAGCCGCGAGCTAGCGGACTCCTACAATGAGCAGTTCTTC; CDR3 protein: CASSRELADSYNEQFF
clone size: .; J gene: TRBJ2-1; D gene: .; V gene: TRBV7-2; CDR3 DNA: TGTGCCAGCAGCTTAGGGGGCAGGGCCGAAAATGAGCAGTTCTTC; CDR3 protein: CASSLGGRAENEQFF
clone size: .; J gene: TRBJ1-2; D gene: .; V gene: TRBV5-1; CDR3 DNA: TGCGCCAGCAGCTTGATCGTCCAGGAAGTTAACTATGGCTACACCTTC; CDR3 protein: CASSLIVQEVNYGYTF
clone size: .; J gene: TRBJ2-1; D gene: .; V gene: TRBV19; CDR3 DNA: TGTGCCAGTAGTGGACGACAGAGCCCCTCCTACAATGAGCAGTTCTTC; CDR3 protein: CASSGRQSPSYNEQFF
clone size: few; J gene: TRBJ2-5; D gene: .; V gene: TRBV7-9; CDR3 DNA: TGTGCCAGCAGCTCCCCCGAGGCCCGAAGAGACAAAGAGACCCAGTACTTC; CDR3 protein: CASSSPEARRDKETQYF
clone size: .; J gene: TRBJ2-3; D gene: .; V gene: TRBV29-1; CDR3 DNA: TGCAGCGTTGATGGGTGGGGTTTGAGCACAGATACGCAGTATTTT; CDR3 protein: CSVDGWGLSTDTQYF
clone size: .; J gene: TRBJ2-1; D gene: TRBD1; V gene: TRBV7-6; CDR3 DNA: TGTGCCAGCAGCACCAGCAGGGGGATGGGCTCCTACAATGAGCAGTTCTTC; CDR3 protein: CASSTSRGMGSYNEQFF
clone size: many; J gene: TRBJ2-7; D gene: .; V gene: TRBV28; CDR3 DNA: TGTGCCAGCAGCTTAGCCGGACTATCCTACGAGCAGTACTTC; CDR3 protein: CASSLAGLSYEQYF
clone size: .; J gene: TRBJ1-1; D gene: .; V gene: TRBV10-3; CDR3 DNA: TGTGCCATCAGTGAATCCGGCACCGACTTGAACACTGAAGCTTTCTTT; CDR3 protein: CAISESGTDLNTEAFF
clone size: few; J gene: TRBJ2-3; D gene: .; V gene: TRBV7-2; CDR3 DNA: TGTGCCAGCAGCTTAAACCGACCCCCGGATACGCAGTATTTT; CDR3 protein: CASSLNRPPDTQYF
clone size: .; J gene: TRBJ2-1; D gene: .; V gene: TRBV6-2/TRBV6-3; CDR3 DNA: TGTGCCAGCAGTTTACTGGGGGGCCTGGATGAGCAGTTCTTC; CDR3 protein: CASSLLGGLDEQFF
clone size: .; J gene: TRBJ2-3; D gene: TRBD2; V gene: TRBV7-2; CDR3 DNA: TGTGCCAGCAGTCGTCAGAGCGGGGGGGCTGGGGATACGCAGTATTTT; CDR3 protein: CASSRQSGGAGDTQYF
clone size: few; J gene: TRBJ2-1; D gene: .; V gene: TRBV7-2; CDR3 DNA: TGTGCCAGCAGCCCGACCGGGACGCCCTACAATGAGCAGTTCTTC; CDR3 protein: CASSPTGTPYNEQFF
clone size: few; J gene: TRBJ2-7; D gene: TRBD1; V gene: TRBV15; CDR3 DNA: TGTGCCACCAGCAGGGGGGACAGGGGCCCTAATCCCTACGAGCAGTACTTC; CDR3 protein: CATSRGDRGPNPYEQYF
clone size: few; J gene: TRBJ1-1; D gene: TRBD1; V gene: TRBV5-5; CDR3 DNA: TGTGCCAGCAGCTTGCCCCTAGGGACAGGTCGTTTCATGAACACTGAAGCTTTCTTT; CDR3 protein: CASSLPLGTGRFMNTEAFF
clone size: .; J gene: TRBJ2-3; D gene: TRBD2; V gene: TRBV4-1; CDR3 DNA: TGCGCCAGCAGCACTCGACTAGCGGGATTGACAGATACGCAGTATTTT; CDR3 protein: CASSTRLAGLTDTQYF
clone size: .; J gene: TRBJ2-1; D gene: .; V gene: TRBV19; CDR3 DNA: TGTGCCAGTAGTATTCTCGGCGACGGATACAATGAGCAGTTCTTC; CDR3 protein: CASSILGDGYNEQFF
clone size: .; J gene: TRBJ2-1; D gene: .; V gene: TRBV12-3/TRBV12-4; CDR3 DNA: TGTGCCAGCAGTTTTATCGGGGGTGGGTACAATGAGCAGTTCTTC; CDR3 protein: CASSFIGGGYNEQFF
clone size: .; J gene: TRBJ2-3; D gene: TRBD2; V gene: TRBV7-4; CDR3 DNA: TGTGCCAGCAGCGGGGAGGGGACCACAGATACGCAGTATTTT; CDR3 protein: CASSGEGTTDTQYF
clone size: .; J gene: TRBJ2-1; D gene: TRBD2; V gene: TRBV7-1; CDR3 DNA: TGTGCCAGCAGCCCTAGCGGGAGGTTACCATACAATGAGCAGTTCTTC; CDR3 protein: CASSPSGRLPYNEQFF
clone size: .; J gene: TRBJ2-3; D gene: .; V gene: TRBV11-1; CDR3 DNA: TGTGCCAGCAGCTTAGGGCCGGAGAGGGATACGCAGTATTTT; CDR3 protein: CASSLGPERDTQYF
clone size: .; J gene: TRBJ2-1; D gene: .; V gene: TRBV24-1; CDR3 DNA: TGTGCCACCAGTGACGGCAGGGTGGGATACAATGAGCAGTTCTTC; CDR3 protein: CATSDGRVGYNEQFF
clone size: .; J gene: TRBJ1-1; D gene: TRBD1; V gene: TRBV6-2/TRBV6-3; CDR3 DNA: TGTGCCAGCAGCCGACAGGGAATAGAGAGAGCTTTCTTT; CDR3 protein: CASSRQGIERAFF
clone size: .; J gene: TRBJ2-1; D gene: .; V gene: TRBV2; CDR3 DNA: TGTGCCAGCACAGGGGACCACAATGAGCAGTTCTTC; CDR3 protein: CASTGDHNEQFF
clone size: few; J gene: TRBJ1-1; D gene: .; V gene: TRBV7-2; CDR3 DNA: TGTGCCAGCAGCTTCGAGAGGGCGAACACTGAAGCTTTCTTT; CDR3 protein: CASSFERANTEAFF
clone size: .; J gene: TRBJ2-7; D gene: .; V gene: TRBV6-1; CDR3 DNA: TGTGCCAGCAGTATAGGGACTGGGGGAATCTACTTC; CDR3 protein: CASSIGTGGIYF
clone size: few; J gene: TRBJ1-1; D gene: .; V gene: TRBV2; CDR3 DNA: TGTGCCAGCAGCACGACAGACAACACTGAAGCTTTCTTT; CDR3 protein: CASSTTDNTEAFF
clone size: .; J gene: TRBJ2-7; D gene: .; V gene: TRBV6-1; CDR3 DNA: TGTGCCAGCAGGGCCCAACGGGACCATACACCCTACGAGCAGTACTTC; CDR3 protein: CASRAQRDHTPYEQYF
clone size: .; J gene: TRBJ2-7; D gene: .; V gene: TRBV6-1; CDR3 DNA: TGTGCCAGCAGTCCATCCCCGGGACAGACTAGAGGAGAGCAGTACTTC; CDR3 protein: CASSPSPGQTRGEQYF
clone size: few; J gene: TRBJ2-5; D gene: TRBD2; V gene: TRBV12-3/TRBV12-4; CDR3 DNA: TGTGCCAGCAGTCTTAGCGGGGGGATGGAGACCCAGTACTTC; CDR3 protein: CASSLSGGMETQYF
clone size: few; J gene: TRBJ1-1; D gene: .; V gene: TRBV6-1; CDR3 DNA: TGTGCCAGCCTTAGATCGATAGGCGCTGAAGCTTTCTTT; CDR3 protein: CASLRSIGAEAFF
clone size: .; J gene: TRBJ2-3; D gene: TRBD2; V gene: TRBV20-1; CDR3 DNA: TGCAGTGCTGCCCGACCCCTAGCGGGGGGGGCTGGGGATTGGGCGGATACGCAGTATTTT; CDR3 protein: CSAARPLAGGAGDWADTQYF
clone size: few; J gene: TRBJ2-7; D gene: .; V gene: TRBV27; CDR3 DNA: TGTGCCAGCAGTCGCCCCGGCGGCTTCTACGAGCAGTACTTC; CDR3 protein: CASSRPGGFYEQYF
clone size: few; J gene: TRBJ2-3; D gene: .; V gene: TRBV7-2; CDR3 DNA: TGTGCCAGCAGCCAATATAGGGTGAGGGCAGGAGATACGCAGTATTTT; CDR3 protein: CASSQYRVRAGDTQYF
clone size: few; J gene: TRBJ2-1; D gene: TRBD2; V gene: TRBV13; CDR3 DNA: TGTGCCAGCAGCAGTCGACTAGCGGGAGGGGGGAGTGAGCAGTTCTTC; CDR3 protein: CASSSRLAGGGSEQFF
clone size: .; J gene: TRBJ2-1; D gene: .; V gene: TRBV10-3; CDR3 DNA: TGTGCCATCAGTGATAAATTTGAGCAGTTCTTC; CDR3 protein: CAISDKFEQFF
clone size: .; J gene: TRBJ1-4; D gene: .; V gene: TRBV12-3/TRBV12-4; CDR3 DNA: TGTGCCAGCAGTCCTCCAGAGGAAAAACTGTTTTTT; CDR3 protein: CASSPPEEKLFF
clone size: few; J gene: TRBJ1-1; D gene: .; V gene: TRBV12-3/TRBV12-4; CDR3 DNA: TGTGCCAGCAGTTTAGGCGGGAGCTTGAACACTGAAGCTTTCTTT; CDR3 protein: CASSLGGSLNTEAFF